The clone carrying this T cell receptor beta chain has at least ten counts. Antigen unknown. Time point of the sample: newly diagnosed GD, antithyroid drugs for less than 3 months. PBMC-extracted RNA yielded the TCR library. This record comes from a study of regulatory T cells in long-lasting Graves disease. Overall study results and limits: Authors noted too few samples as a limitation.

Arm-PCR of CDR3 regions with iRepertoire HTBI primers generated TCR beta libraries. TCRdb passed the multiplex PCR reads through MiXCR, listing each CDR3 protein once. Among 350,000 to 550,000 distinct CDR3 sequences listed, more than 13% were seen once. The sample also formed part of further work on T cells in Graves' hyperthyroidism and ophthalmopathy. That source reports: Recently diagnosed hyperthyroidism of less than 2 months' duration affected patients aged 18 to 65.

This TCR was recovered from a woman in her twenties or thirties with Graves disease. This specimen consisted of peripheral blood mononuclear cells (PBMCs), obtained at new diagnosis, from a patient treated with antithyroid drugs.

CDR3 sequence (DNA): TGTGCCAGCAGTGATGGGAGGGACGCTAACTATGGCTACACCTTC. Amino acids: CASSDGRDANYGYTF. The chain combines TRBV2 with TRBJ1-2, with D possibly matching TRBD1 (5 bases). The V end was cut by 3 bases, the J end by 0 bases, with 11 bases between. CDR1 and CDR2 from the germline V gene are SNHLY and FYNNEI. The CDR3 loop spans 15 amino acids.